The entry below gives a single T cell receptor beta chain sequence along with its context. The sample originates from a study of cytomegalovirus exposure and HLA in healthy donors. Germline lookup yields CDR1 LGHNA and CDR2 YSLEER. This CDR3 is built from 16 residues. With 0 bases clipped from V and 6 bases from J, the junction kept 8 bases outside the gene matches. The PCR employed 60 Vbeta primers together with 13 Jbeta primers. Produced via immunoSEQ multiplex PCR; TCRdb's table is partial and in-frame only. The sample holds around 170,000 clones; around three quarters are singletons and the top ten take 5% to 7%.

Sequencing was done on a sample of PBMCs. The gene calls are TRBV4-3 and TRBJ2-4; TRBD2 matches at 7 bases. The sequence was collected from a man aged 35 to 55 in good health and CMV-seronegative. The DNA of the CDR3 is TGCGCCAGCAGCCAAGATCGATCCGGGGAGGGAAACATTCAGTACTTC. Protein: CASSQDRSGEGNIQYF.